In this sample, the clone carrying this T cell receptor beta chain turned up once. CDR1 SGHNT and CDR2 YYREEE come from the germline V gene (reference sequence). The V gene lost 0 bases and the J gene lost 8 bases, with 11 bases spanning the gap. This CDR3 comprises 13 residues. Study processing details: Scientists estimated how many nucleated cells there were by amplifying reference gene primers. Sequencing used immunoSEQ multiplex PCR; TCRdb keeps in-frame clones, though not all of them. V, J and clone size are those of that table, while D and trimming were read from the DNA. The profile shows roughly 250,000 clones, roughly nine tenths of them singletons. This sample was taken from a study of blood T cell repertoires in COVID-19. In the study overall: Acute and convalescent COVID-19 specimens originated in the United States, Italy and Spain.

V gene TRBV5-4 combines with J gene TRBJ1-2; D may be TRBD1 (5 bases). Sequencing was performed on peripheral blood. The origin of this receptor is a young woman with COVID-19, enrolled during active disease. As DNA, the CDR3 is TGTGCCAGCAGCTTGGGGCAGGGAATGGGCTACACCTTC. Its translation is CASSLGQGMGYTF.